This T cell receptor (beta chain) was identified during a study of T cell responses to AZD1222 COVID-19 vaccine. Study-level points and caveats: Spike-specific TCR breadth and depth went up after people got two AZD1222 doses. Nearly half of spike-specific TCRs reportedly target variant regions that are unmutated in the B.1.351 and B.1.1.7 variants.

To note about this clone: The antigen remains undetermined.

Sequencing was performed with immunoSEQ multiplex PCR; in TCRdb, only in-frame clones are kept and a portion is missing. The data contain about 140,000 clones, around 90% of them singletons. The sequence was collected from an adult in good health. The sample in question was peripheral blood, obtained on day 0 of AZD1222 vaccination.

This CDR3 reads CASSLGGGYQPQHF. CDR3 DNA sequence: TGTGCCAGCAGCTTAGGGGGTGGGTATCAGCCCCAGCATTTT. The V and J genes are TRBV7-9 and TRBJ1-5, with D hard to call. The CDR3 is made up of 14 amino acids. Trimming shortened V by 1 base and J by 5 bases, and 9 bases separated the two germline ends. CDR1 and CDR2 (germline): SEHNR, FQNEAQ (reference sequence).